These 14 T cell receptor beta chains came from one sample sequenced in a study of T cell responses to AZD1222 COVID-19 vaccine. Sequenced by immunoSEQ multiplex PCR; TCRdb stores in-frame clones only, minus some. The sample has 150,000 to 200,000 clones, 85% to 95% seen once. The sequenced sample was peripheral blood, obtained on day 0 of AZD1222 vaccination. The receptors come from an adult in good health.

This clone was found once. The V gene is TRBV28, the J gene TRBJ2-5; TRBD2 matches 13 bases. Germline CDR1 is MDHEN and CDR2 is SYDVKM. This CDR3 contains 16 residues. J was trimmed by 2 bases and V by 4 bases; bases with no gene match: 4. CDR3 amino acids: CASSWGLAGLQETQYF. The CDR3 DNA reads TGTGCCAGCAGTTGGGGACTAGCGGGATTACAAGAGACCCAGTACTTC.

CDR3 sequence reads: CASSETGSYGYTF. The CDR3 DNA reads as TGTGCCAGCAGCGAAACAGGGAGCTATGGCTACACCTTC. The chain recombines TRBV12-3 or TRBV12-4 with TRBJ1-2, with D perhaps matching TRBD1 (6 bases). The CDR3 has 13 amino acids. Deletions cut 6 bases from V and 4 bases from J, with 12 bases between.

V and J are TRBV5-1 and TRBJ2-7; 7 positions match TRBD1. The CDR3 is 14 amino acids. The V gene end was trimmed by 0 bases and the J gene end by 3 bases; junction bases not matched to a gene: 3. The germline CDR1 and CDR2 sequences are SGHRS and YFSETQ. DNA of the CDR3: TGCGCCAGCAGCTTGGCACAGGGGAGCTACGAGCAGTACTTC. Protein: CASSLAQGSYEQYF. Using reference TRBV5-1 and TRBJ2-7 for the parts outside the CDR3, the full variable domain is KAGVTQTPRYLIKTRGQQVTLSCSPISGHRSVSWYQQTPGQGLQFLFEYFSETQRNKGNFPGRFSGRQFSNSRSEMNVSTLELGDSALYLCASSLAQGSYEQYFGPGTRLTVT.

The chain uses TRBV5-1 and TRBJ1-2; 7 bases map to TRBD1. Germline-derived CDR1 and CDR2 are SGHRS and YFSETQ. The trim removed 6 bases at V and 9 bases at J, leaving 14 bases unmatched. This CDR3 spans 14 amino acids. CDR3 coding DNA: TGCGCCAGCAATTTAGGGGGCGAGAAGGCGAGCTACACCTTC. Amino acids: CASNLGGEKASYTF.

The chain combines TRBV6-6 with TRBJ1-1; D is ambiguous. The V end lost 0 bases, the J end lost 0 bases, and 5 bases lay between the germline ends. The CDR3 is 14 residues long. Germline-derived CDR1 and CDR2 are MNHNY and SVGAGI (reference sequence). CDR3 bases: TGTGCCAGCAGTTACTCGCGAATGAACACTGAAGCTTTCTTT. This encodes CASSYSRMNTEAFF.

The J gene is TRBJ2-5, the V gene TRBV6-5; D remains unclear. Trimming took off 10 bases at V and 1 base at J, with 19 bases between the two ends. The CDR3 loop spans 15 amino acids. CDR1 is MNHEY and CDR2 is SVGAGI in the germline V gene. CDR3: CATNVAPYFQETQYF. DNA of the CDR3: TGTGCCACCAACGTGGCCCCGTACTTCCAAGAGACCCAGTACTTC.

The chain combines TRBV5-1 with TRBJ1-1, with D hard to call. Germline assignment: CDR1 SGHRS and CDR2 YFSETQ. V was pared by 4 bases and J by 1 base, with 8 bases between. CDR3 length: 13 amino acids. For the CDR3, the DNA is TGCGCCAGCAGCCTTGAATCGAACACTGAAGCTTTCTTT. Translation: CASSLESNTEAFF.

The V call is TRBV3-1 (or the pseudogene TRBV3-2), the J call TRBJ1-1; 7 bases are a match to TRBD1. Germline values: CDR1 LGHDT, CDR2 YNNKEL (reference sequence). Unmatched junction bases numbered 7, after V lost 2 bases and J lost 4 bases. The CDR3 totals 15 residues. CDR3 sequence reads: CASSQIGGGGTEAFF. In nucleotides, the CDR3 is TGTGCCAGCAGCCAAATAGGGGGCGGAGGCACTGAAGCTTTCTTT.

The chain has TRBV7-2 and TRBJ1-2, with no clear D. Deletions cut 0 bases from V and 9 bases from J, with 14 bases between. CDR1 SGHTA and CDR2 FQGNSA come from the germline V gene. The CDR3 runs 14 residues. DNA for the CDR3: TGTGCCAGCAGCTTAGCGCTGGTCGGGGATCGCTACACCTTC. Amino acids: CASSLALVGDRYTF.

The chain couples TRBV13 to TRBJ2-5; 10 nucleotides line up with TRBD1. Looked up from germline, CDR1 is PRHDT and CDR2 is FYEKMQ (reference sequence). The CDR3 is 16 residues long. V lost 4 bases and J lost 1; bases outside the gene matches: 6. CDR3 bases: TGTGCCAGCAGCTCCTTAGGGGACAGGGGCCAAGAGACCCAGTACTTC. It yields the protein CASSSLGDRGQETQYF. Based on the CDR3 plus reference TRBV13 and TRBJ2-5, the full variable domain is AAGVIQSPRHLIKEKRETATLKCYPIPRHDTVYWYQQGPGQDPQFLISFYEKMQSDKGSIPDRFSAQQFSDYHSELNMSSLELGDSALYFCASSSLGDRGQETQYFGPGTRLLVL.

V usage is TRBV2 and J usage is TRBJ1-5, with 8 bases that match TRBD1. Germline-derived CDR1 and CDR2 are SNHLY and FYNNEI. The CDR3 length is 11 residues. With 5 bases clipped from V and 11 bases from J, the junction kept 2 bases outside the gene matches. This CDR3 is CASSLQGAQHF. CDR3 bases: TGTGCCAGCAGTCTACAGGGGGCCCAGCATTTT.

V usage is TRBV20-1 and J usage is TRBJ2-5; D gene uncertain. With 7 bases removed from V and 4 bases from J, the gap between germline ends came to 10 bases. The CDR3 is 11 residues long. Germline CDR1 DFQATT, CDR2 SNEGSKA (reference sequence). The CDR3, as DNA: TGCAGTGTAAAACCGGCAGAGACCCAGTACTTC. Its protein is CSVKPAETQYF.

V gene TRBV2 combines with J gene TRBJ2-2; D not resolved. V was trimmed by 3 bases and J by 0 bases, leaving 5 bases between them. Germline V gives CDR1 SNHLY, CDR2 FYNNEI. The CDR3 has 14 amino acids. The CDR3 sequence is CASSDHTNTGELFF. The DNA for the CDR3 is TGTGCCAGCAGTGACCACACGAACACCGGGGAGCTGTTTTTT.

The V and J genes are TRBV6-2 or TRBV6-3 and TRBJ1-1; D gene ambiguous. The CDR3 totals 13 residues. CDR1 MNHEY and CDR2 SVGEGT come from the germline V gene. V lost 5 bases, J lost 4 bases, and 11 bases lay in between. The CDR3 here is CASSPVGGTEAFF. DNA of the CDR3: TGTGCCAGCAGTCCGGTCGGCGGCACTGAAGCTTTCTTT.